This TCR beta chain was identified in a study of human T cells and chemical hapten exposure. Study-wide background: The use of 2% DPC on around 2 cm by around 2 cm of upper inner arm skin constituted sensitization. TCR yields differed between samples (mainly from small differences in pooled library volume). Readings were taken at 6 days from patch tests that had applied 0.01% DPC to the upper back.

This clonotype was picked up many times. Described time point: patch test 3, about 24 weeks after DPC sensitization. Specified treatment: therapeutic diphenylcyclopropenone sensitization with weekly scalp DPC. Someone pulled total RNA out of unfractionated whole blood. From germline, CDR1 is ENHRY and CDR2 SYGVKD. This CDR3 has 16 residues. Trimming cost V 3 bases and J 2 bases, with 13 bases left between them. TCRdb passed the RACE reads through MiXCR, listing each CDR3 protein once. The data show roughly 90,000 distinct CDR3 sequences, about a tenth seen once. This sequence originates from a woman aged 25-40 years with alopecia areata. Some clones in this sample may be carry-over from other donors' samples. This chain links TRBV10-3 with TRBJ2-2; perhaps TRBD1 as D (7 bases). The input for sequencing was whole blood, taken in connection with sensitization to the hapten diphenylcyclopropenone (DPC). CDR3 loop: CAISEGGGYNTGELFF. CDR3 DNA: TGTGCCATCAGTGAAGGAGGGGGCTATAACACCGGGGAGCTGTTTTTT.